This is a list of T cell receptor beta chains from one sample in a study of blood T cell repertoires in COVID-19. Profiling relied on immunoSEQ multiplex PCR, and the TCRdb table lists in-frame clones only, not all of them. The repertoire holds a few hundred thousand clones, with approximately 86% as singletons. Sequenced material: peripheral blood. Receptor source: a human donor in a cohort sampled during active COVID-19. Both conserved end residues are part of each CDR3. Each record gives: D gene, V gene, clone size, J gene, CDR3 DNA, CDR3 protein. The D gene is left open where the match is weak. A row's size may be missing; if present it is once, few, many or a size class.

-,TRBV2,-,TRBJ2-1,TGTGCCAGCACAGAGGGATTTCCTAATGAGCAGTTCTTC,CASTEGFPNEQFF
TRBD1,TRBV27,-,TRBJ1-1,TGTGCCAGCAGCCAGGACAGGGGCGCTGAAGCTTTCTTT,CASSQDRGAEAFF
-,TRBV3-1/TRBV3-2,-,TRBJ1-1,TGTGCCAGCAGCCCGGACAGCAACACTGAAGCTTTCTTT,CASSPDSNTEAFF
TRBD2,TRBV6-2/TRBV6-3,-,TRBJ2-1,TGTGCCAGCAGTTCCGGAGGGACTAGCTATTCAAATGAGCAGTTCTTC,CASSSGGTSYSNEQFF
-,TRBV5-1,once,TRBJ1-4,TGCGCCAGCAGCTTTTCGGGGAATAATGAAAAACTGTTTTTT,CASSFSGNNEKLFF
TRBD2,TRBV27,-,TRBJ2-3,TGTGCCAGCAGAGGACTAGCGGGAGAAAAAAAGCAGTATTTT,CASRGLAGEKKQYF
TRBD1,TRBV5-4,-,TRBJ2-5,TGTGCCAGCAGCTCTCCGACAGGGGAAGAGACCCAGTACTTC,CASSSPTGEETQYF
-,TRBV3-1/TRBV3-2,-,TRBJ1-1,TGTGCCAGCAGCCCCGGAGAGGTCACGGTGGACACTGAAGCTTTCTTT,CASSPGEVTVDTEAFF
TRBD1,TRBV7-3,once,TRBJ1-5,TGTGCCAGCACCTGGGACAGGGGATTTAAAATCAATCAGCCCCAGCATTTT,CASTWDRGFKINQPQHF
-,TRBV4-1,-,TRBJ2-2,TGCGCCAGCAGCCGAGGGTCAATGGGTGGTACCGGGGAGCTGTTTTTT,CASSRGSMGGTGELFF
-,TRBV7-7,-,TRBJ2-2,TGTGCTAGCAGCTCCTCCCCCTCGACGACAGGTGGGAGAGGGGAGCTGTTTTTT,CASSSSPSTTGGRGELFF
-,TRBV5-1,-,TRBJ1-1,TGCGCCAGCAGCTTGGAAGACAGATGGAACACTGAAGCTTTCTTT,CASSLEDRWNTEAFF
-,TRBV19,-,TRBJ1-1,TGTGCCAGTAGTATCCGGGCTGAAGCTTTCTTT,CASSIRAEAFF